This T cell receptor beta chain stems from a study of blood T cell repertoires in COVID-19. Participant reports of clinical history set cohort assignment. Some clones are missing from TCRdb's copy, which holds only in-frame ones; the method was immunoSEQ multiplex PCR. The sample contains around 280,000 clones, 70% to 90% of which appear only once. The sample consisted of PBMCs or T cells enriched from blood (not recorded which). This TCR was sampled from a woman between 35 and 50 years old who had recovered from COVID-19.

The CDR3 region has the DNA TGTGCCAGCTCCCTCGGGACAGTTGAAAAACTGTTTTTT. Residues: CASSLGTVEKLFF. The genes are TRBV18 and TRBJ1-4; 7 nucleotides agree with TRBD1. CDR3 size: 13 residues. Trimming took 6 bases from V and 7 from J; bases not matched to a gene: 5. Germline-derived CDR1 and CDR2 are KGHSH and LQKENI.